The clone carrying this T cell receptor beta chain was seen a handful of times. These data come from a study of control samples from healthy donors and cancer patients. CDR1 LGHNA and CDR2 YNFKEQ come from the germline V gene. Deletions cut 2 bases from V and 1 base from J, with 11 bases between. The CDR3 sequence is 16 residues long. Produced via immunoSEQ multiplex PCR; TCRdb's table is partial and in-frame only. The data hold roughly 200,000 clones, with about 91% observed a single time. The sequence came from a man between 25 and 39 years old in good health. The genes are TRBV4-2 and TRBJ2-2; D is perhaps TRBD1 (5 bases). The sample consisted of blood. The CDR3 region is CASSQRWGRNTGELFF. The CDR3 DNA reads TGTGCCAGCAGCCAAAGGTGGGGCCGGAACACCGGGGAGCTGTTTTTT.